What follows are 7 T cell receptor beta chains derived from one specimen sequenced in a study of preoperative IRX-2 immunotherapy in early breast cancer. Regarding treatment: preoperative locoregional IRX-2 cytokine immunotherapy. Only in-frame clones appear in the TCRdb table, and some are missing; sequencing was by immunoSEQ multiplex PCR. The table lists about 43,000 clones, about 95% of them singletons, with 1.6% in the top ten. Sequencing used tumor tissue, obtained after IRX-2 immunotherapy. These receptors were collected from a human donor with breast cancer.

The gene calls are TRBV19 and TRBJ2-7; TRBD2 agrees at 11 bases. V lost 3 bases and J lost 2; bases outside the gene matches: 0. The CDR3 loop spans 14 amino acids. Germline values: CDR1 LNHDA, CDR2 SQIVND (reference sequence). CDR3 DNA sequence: TGTGCCAGTAGTATGACTAGCGGGGCCTACGAGCAGTACTTC. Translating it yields CASSMTSGAYEQYF.

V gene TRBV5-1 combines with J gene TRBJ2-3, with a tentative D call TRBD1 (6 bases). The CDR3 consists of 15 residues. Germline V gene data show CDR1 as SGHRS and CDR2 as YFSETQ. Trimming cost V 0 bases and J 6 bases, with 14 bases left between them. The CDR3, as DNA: TGCGCCAGCAGCTTGGAGTCGGGACATTCCGATACGCAGTATTTT. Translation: CASSLESGHSDTQYF.

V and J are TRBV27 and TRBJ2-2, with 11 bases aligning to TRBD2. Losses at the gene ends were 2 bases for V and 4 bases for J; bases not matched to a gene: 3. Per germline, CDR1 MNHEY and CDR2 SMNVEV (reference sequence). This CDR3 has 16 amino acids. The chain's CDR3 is CASSLLTSGITGELFF. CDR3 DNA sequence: TGTGCCAGCAGTTTACTGACTAGCGGGATCACCGGGGAGCTGTTTTTT.

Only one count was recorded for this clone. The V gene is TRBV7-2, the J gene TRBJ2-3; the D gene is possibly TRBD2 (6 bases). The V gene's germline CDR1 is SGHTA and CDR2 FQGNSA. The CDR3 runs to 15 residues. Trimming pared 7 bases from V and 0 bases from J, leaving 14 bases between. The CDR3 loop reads CASTSSGRSTDTQYF. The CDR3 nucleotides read TGTGCCAGCACCAGTAGCGGACGCAGCACAGATACGCAGTATTTT.

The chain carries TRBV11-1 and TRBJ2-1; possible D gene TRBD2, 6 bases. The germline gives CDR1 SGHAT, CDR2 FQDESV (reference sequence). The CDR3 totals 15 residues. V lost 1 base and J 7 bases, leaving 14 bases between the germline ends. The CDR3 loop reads CASSLVAGSSNEQFF. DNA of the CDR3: TGTGCCAGCAGCTTAGTGGCCGGGAGTAGTAATGAGCAGTTCTTC.

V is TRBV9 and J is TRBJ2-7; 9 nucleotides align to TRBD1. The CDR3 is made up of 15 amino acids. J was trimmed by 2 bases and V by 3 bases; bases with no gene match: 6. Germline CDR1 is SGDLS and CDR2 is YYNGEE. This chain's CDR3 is CASSARQGETYEQYF. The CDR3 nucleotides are TGTGCCAGCAGCGCCAGACAGGGGGAGACCTACGAGCAGTACTTC.

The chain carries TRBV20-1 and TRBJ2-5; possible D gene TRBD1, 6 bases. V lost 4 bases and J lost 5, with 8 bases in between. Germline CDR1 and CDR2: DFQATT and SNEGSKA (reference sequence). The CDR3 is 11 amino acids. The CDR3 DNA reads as TGCAGTGCTACTAGGGGGGAGACCCAGTACTTC. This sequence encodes CSATRGETQYF.